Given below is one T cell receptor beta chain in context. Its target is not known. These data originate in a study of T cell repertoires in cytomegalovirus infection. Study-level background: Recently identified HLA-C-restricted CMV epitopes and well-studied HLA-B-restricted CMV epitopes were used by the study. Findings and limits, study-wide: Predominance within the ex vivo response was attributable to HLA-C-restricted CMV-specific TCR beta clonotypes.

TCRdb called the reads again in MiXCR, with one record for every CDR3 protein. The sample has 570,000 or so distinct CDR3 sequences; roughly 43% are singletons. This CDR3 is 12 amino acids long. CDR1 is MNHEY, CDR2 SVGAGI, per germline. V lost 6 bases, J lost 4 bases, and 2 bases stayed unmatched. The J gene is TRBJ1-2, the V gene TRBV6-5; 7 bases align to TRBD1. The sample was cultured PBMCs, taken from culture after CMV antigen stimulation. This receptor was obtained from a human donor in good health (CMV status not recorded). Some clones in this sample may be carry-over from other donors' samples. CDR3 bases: TGTGCCAGCAGGGGACAGCCCTATGGCTACACCTTC. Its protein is CASRGQPYGYTF.